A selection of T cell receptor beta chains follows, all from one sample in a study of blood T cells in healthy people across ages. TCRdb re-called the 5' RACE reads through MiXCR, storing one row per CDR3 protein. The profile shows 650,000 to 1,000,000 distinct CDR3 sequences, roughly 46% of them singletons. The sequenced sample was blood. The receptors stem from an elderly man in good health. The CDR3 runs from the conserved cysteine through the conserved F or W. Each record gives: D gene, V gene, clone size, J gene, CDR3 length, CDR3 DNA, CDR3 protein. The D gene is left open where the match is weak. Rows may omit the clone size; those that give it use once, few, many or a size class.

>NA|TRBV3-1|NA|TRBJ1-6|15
TGTGCCAGCAGCCAACCTGCGGGGCTTAATTCACCCCTCCACTTT
CASSQPAGLNSPLHF
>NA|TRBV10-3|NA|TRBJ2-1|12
TGTGCCATCAGTGAGTCGAGTCTACAGCAGTTCTTC
CAISESSLQQFF
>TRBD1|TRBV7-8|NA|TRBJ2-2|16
TGTGCCAGCAGCTCGGGACAGGCCGCGAACACCGGGGAGCTGTTTTTT
CASSSGQAANTGELFF
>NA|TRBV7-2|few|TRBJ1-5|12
TGTGCCAGCAGCCCGACCCTAGGGCCCCAGCATTTT
CASSPTLGPQHF
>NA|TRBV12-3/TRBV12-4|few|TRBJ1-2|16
TGTGCCAACGACAGCCCCACGGGGGCCCGCGGCTATGGCTACACCTTC
CANDSPTGARGYGYTF
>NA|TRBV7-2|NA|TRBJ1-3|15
TGTGCCAGCAGCGGGGACACTTACTCTGGAAACACCATATATTTT
CASSGDTYSGNTIYF
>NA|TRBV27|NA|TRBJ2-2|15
TGTGCCAGCAGTTTATCCTGTTCGAACACCGGGGAGCTGTTTTTT
CASSLSCSNTGELFF
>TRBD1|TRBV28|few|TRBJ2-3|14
TGTGCCAGCAGTTTAGACAGGGGACGGCGAACGCAGTATTTT
CASSLDRGRRTQYF
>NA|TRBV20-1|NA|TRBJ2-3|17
TGCAGTGCTAGAGATAGCCAAGGGCGTTGGGGCACAGATACGCAGTATTTT
CSARDSQGRWGTDTQYF
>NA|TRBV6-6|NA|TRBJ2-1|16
TGTGCCAGCAGTTACCATACAAGCGAGTCCTACAATGAGCAGTTCTTC
CASSYHTSESYNEQFF
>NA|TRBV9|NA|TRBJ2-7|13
TGTGCCAGCAGCGTCTGGGGACCCTACGAGCAGTACTTC
CASSVWGPYEQYF
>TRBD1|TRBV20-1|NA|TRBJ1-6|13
TGCAGTGCCGAGGACAGGGGAAATTCACCCCTCCACTTT
CSAEDRGNSPLHF
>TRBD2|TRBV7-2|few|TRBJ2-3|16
TGTGCCAGCAGCTTTCGGGCTAGCGGATACACAGATACGCAGTATTTT
CASSFRASGYTDTQYF
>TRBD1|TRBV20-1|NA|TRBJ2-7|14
TGCAGTGCCCAAGAGAGACAGGGGTCCCACGAGCAGTACTTC
CSAQERQGSHEQYF
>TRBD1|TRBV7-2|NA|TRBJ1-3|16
TGTGCCAGCAGCTCCCTCGCGACAGGGGACGGAAACACCATATATTTT
CASSSLATGDGNTIYF
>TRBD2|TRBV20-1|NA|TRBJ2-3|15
TGCAGTGCTAGAGATGGGAGCGGGGACACAGATACGCAGTATTTT
CSARDGSGDTDTQYF
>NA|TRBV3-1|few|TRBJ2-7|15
TGTGCCAGCAGCCAAGATCTTGCAGGTCCCTACGAGCAGTACTTC
CASSQDLAGPYEQYF
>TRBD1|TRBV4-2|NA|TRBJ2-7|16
TGTGCCAGCAGCCAAGGGCACGACAGGGCCATGGACGAGCAGTACTTC
CASSQGHDRAMDEQYF
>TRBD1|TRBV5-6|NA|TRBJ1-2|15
TGTGCCAGCAGCGGGTGGGACAGGGGCGCCTCTGGCTACACCTTC
CASSGWDRGASGYTF
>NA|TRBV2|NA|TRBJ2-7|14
TGTGCCAGCAGTGACTTCCAGAGCTCCTACGAGCAGTACTTC
CASSDFQSSYEQYF
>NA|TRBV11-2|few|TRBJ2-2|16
TGTGCCAGCAGCTTCTTCCCAGGGGGGGGCACCGGGGAGCTGTTTTTT
CASSFFPGGGTGELFF
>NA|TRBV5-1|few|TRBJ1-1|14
TGCGCCAGCAGCTTGGCAATGGGGGGTCGTGAAGCTTTCTTT
CASSLAMGGREAFF
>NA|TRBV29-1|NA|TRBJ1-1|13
TGCAGCGTTGATCTGGACGGGAACACTGAAGCTTTCTTT
CSVDLDGNTEAFF
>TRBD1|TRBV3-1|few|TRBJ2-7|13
TGTGCCAGCAGCGGAGACAGGGGCTACGAGCAGTACTTC
CASSGDRGYEQYF
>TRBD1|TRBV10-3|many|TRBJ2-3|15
TGTGCCATCAGTGAAGGGGACAGAAACACAGATACGCAGTATTTT
CAISEGDRNTDTQYF
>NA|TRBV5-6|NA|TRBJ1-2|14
TGTGCCAGCAGCGCGGGCCTGCCTAACTATGGCTACACCTTC
CASSAGLPNYGYTF
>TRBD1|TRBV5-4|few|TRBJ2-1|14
TGTGCCAGCAGCCATGGGACAGCGCGCAATGAGCAGTTCTTC
CASSHGTARNEQFF
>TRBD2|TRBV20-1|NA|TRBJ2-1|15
TGCAGTGCTAGAGATGCGAGACTAGCGGGTCATGGGCAGTTCTTC
CSARDARLAGHGQFF
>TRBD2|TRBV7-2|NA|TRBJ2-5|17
TGTGCCAGCAGCTACTCCCCTGGGGGAGGGTACAGGGAGACCCAGTACTTC
CASSYSPGGGYRETQYF
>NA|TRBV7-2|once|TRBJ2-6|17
TGTGCCAGCAGCTCATCCAGCGGTTACTCTGGGGCCAACGTCCTGACTTTC
CASSSSSGYSGANVLTF
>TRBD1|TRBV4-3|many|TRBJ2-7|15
TGCGCCAGCAGCCAAGAATACAGGGGGGTTACCGAGCAGTACTTC
CASSQEYRGVTEQYF
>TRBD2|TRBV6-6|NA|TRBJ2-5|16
TGTGCCAGCAGTCAAGGACTAGCGGGAGTTCAAGAGACCCAGTACTTC
CASSQGLAGVQETQYF
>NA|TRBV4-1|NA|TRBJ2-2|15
TGCGCCAGCAGCCAAGCTGGAGGGTCGACCGGGGAGCTGTTTTTT
CASSQAGGSTGELFF
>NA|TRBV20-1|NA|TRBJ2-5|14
TGCAGTGCTAGAGATCTGGTGGGTCTGGAGACCCAGTACTTC
CSARDLVGLETQYF
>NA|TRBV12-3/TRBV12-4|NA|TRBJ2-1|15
TGTGCCAGCAGTTTAGTAATGGCGGGATACAATGAGCAGTTCTTC
CASSLVMAGYNEQFF
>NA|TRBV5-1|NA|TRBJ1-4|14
TGCGCCAGCAGCTCAGGACGGACTAATGAAAAACTGTTTTTT
CASSSGRTNEKLFF
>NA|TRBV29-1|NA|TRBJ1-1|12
TGCAGCGTTGTGTCGGGGGTTACTGAAGCTTTCTTT
CSVVSGVTEAFF
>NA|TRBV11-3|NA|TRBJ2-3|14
TGTGCCAGCAGCCGTAGACAGAGCACAGATCCGCAGTATTTT
CASSRRQSTDPQYF
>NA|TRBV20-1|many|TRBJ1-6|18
TGCAGTGCTAGAGATCATTCTGTGGGGAGCTCCTATAATTCACCCCTCCACTTT
CSARDHSVGSSYNSPLHF
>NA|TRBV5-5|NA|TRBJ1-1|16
TGTGCCAGCAGCCCGGGGGCTCGACTGCTAAACACTGAAGCTTTCTTT
CASSPGARLLNTEAFF
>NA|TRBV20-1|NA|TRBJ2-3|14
TGCAGTGCCCCGGGACCGACCTCAGTAAATACGCAGTATTTT
CSAPGPTSVNTQYF